This TCR beta chain was captured in a study of blood T cell repertoires in COVID-19. As for the study in general: Samples taken during acute and convalescent COVID-19 were collected in the United States, Italy and Spain.

This CDR3 comprises 15 residues. Trimming left V 3 bases short and J 1 base short, with 12 bases between. The V gene's germline CDR1 is SGHAT and CDR2 FQDESV (reference sequence). As handled by the study authors: Amplification from reference gene primers served as the basis for estimated nucleated cell counts. Assay used: immunoSEQ multiplex PCR; TCRdb lists only in-frame clones, some missing. V and J calls plus clone size are reproduced from that table; the DNA served to infer D and trimming. The repertoire has around 75,000 clones, roughly 90% of them found once; the top ten carry just over 2.5%. This clonotype was sampled from a human donor in a cohort sampled during active COVID-19. Material for sequencing was peripheral blood. The chain uses TRBV11-1 and TRBJ1-1; D may be TRBD1 (6 bases). CDR3 in DNA: TGTGCCAGCAGCTTCGCAGGGGCGACGAACACTGAAGCTTTCTTT. Its protein is CASSFAGATNTEAFF.